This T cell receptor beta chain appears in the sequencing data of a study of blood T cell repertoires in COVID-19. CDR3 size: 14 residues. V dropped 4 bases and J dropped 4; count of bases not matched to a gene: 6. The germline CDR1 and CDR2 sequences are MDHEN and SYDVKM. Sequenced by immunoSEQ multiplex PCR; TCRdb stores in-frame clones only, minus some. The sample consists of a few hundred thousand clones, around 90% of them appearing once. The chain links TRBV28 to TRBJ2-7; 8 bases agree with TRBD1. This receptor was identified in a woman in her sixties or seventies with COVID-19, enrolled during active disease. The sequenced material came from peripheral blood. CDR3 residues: CASSWNRGNYEQYF. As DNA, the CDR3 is TGTGCCAGCAGTTGGAACAGGGGGAATTACGAGCAGTACTTC.